This TCR beta chain is drawn from a study of metastatic and nonmetastatic thyroid tumors. Study summary: Blood and tumor or nodule tissue repertoires from malignant and benign thyroid patients were compared. Findings and limits, study-wide: The reported finding was significantly higher TCR beta diversity in malignant thyroid tumors relative to benign nodules, in blood and tumor.

In the study's own analysis: Construction of a distant-metastasis classifier for papillary thyroid cancer relied on CDR3 differences across clinicopathological groups. TCRdb ran MiXCR on the PCR reads. What appears here as the V and J calls and clone size reflects TCRdb's work, not the paper's. The table lists about 40,000 clones, roughly 16% of them singletons. V shed 2 bases and J shed 5 bases, with 6 bases lying between them. CDR3 size: 12 residues. Germline V gives CDR1 SEHNR, CDR2 FQNEAQ (reference sequence). No patient received treatment before thyroid surgery. This clone was seen repeatedly, ten times or more. The antigen is unknown.

The origin of this receptor is a female donor with papillary thyroid cancer or a benign thyroid nodule (not recorded which). Some clones in this sample may be carry-over from other donors' samples. This sequence joins TRBV7-9 and TRBJ1-1, with D possibly TRBD1 on 5 matching bases. The sample taken for sequencing was blood. DNA of the CDR3: TGTGCCAGCAGCTTAAGGGGAACTGAAGCTTTCTTT. This gives the protein CASSLRGTEAFF.